Listed below are T cell receptor beta chains from one sample, sequenced in a study of T cell clones after liver transplantation. Some clones are missing from TCRdb's copy, which holds only in-frame ones; the method was immunoSEQ multiplex PCR. This table has some 75,000 clones, about four fifths appearing once. The sequencing here drew on CD4+ T cells from blood, taken before liver transplant. All receptors derive from a human donor who received a liver transplant. The CDR3 runs from the conserved cysteine through the conserved F or W. Each record gives: D gene, clone size, V gene, J gene, CDR3 protein. The D gene is left open where the match is weak. Some rows mark clone size as missing; the rest say once, few, many or name a class of expanded clone.

TRBD2,once,TRBV5-1,TRBJ2-2,CASRAGGPTTGELFF
NA,NA,TRBV5-1,TRBJ1-1,CASSLTRGNTEAFF
NA,NA,TRBV7-9,TRBJ2-2,CASSLVGAVTGELFF
TRBD1,NA,TRBV6-5,TRBJ1-1,CASSTWTGHTEAFF
TRBD1,NA,TRBV19,TRBJ1-4,CASSVTGATEKLFF
TRBD1,NA,TRBV5-1,TRBJ2-3,CASSASGTVTDTQYF
NA,NA,TRBV5-1,TRBJ1-1,CASSFLRNTEAFF
NA,NA,TRBV5-1,TRBJ2-1,CASSLRLSSYNEQFF
NA,NA,TRBV30,TRBJ1-5,CAFSGDGNQPQHF
TRBD1,NA,TRBV29-1,TRBJ1-2,CSVGTGFNYGYTF
NA,NA,TRBV18,TRBJ1-1,CASSIQGWGTEAFF
TRBD1,NA,TRBV28,TRBJ2-7,CASRLRQGRNYEQYF
NA,NA,TRBV5-1,TRBJ1-1,CASSLRWDTEAFF
TRBD2,NA,TRBV29-1,TRBJ2-5,CSVEGASGVGGTQYF
NA,NA,TRBV5-1,TRBJ1-2,CASSPGSTQRHYGYTF
NA,few,TRBV6-1,TRBJ1-1,CASISGTYVTEAFF
NA,NA,TRBV4-1,TRBJ1-3,CASSQDDWVAGNTIYF
TRBD2,NA,TRBV5-4,TRBJ2-5,CASSRGLAEETQYF
TRBD2,NA,TRBV4-1,TRBJ2-1,CASSQPLAGHNEQFF
NA,NA,TRBV4-3,TRBJ2-5,CTSSQDRGGETQYF
NA,NA,TRBV19,TRBJ2-5,CASSMLGLSKGETQYF
TRBD1,NA,TRBV7-3,TRBJ2-2,CASSFGQGTGELFF
NA,NA,TRBV2,TRBJ1-4,CASIRERGAKLFF
TRBD1,NA,TRBV11-2,TRBJ2-3,CASSSRQGSSYTDTQYF
NA,NA,TRBV19,TRBJ1-1,CASSTGPPPMNTEAFF
TRBD1,NA,TRBV28,TRBJ1-2,CASSSNRGQGELGYTF
NA,NA,TRBV7-3,TRBJ2-5,CASSLIPGPQETQYF
TRBD1,many,TRBV28,TRBJ1-2,CASSQDRGGYGYTF
NA,NA,TRBV19,TRBJ1-2,CASSKGRDRLSNYGYTF
NA,NA,TRBV27,TRBJ1-1,CASSLYMGSLNTEAFF
NA,NA,TRBV5-4,TRBJ1-1,CASSLGGAVGAATEAFF
NA,NA,TRBV11-2,NA,CASSSWTASYEQYF
NA,NA,TRBV28,TRBJ1-2,CASRSTGANYGYTF
TRBD1,NA,TRBV9,TRBJ1-4,CASSPRTGADEKLFF
TRBD2,few,TRBV7-8,TRBJ2-3,CASSSRRELPRDTQYF
NA,few,TRBV11-1,TRBJ2-1,CASSLKAKGDNEQFF
NA,once,TRBV5-4,TRBJ2-5,CASSPESKETQYF
NA,NA,TRBV28,TRBJ1-2,CAILKSRAGYTF
NA,NA,TRBV6-1,TRBJ1-5,CASSDAWTGNQPQHF
NA,NA,TRBV28,TRBJ1-4,CASNTREKLFF
NA,NA,TRBV19,TRBJ1-5,CASSPLNPGNSNQPQHF
TRBD2,NA,TRBV28,TRBJ2-1,CASSLSRGGSGSAYNEQFF
NA,NA,TRBV14,TRBJ2-7,CASSQELGYEQYF
NA,NA,TRBV15,TRBJ1-2,CATSRLIGGQHDGSYGYTF
TRBD1,NA,TRBV2,TRBJ2-3,CASRDRGRPDTQYF
NA,NA,TRBV28,TRBJ2-2,CASSPGQNTGELFF
NA,NA,TRBV29-1,TRBJ2-1,CSVTASGPYNEQFF
NA,NA,TRBV7-9,TRBJ1-5,CASSYHWRVTNNSNQPQHF